This T cell receptor (beta chain) originates from a study of beta chain features in type 1 diabetes. Points on this clone: Its antigen is currently unknown.

Expressed TCRB transcripts were sequenced, since all the RNA that had been isolated was reverse transcribed. Generated by immunoSEQ multiplex PCR, the TCRdb table keeps only in-frame clones and is missing some. In the table there are over 100,000 clones, approximately 39% of which are singletons. V dropped 3 bases and J dropped 2; count of bases not matched to a gene: 4. The CDR3 is 15 amino acids. Germline lookup yields CDR1 MNHEY and CDR2 SMNVEV (reference sequence). Study-level results: cDNA-based reads could over-represent cells with high TCR expression. Healthy donors had naive, central memory and Treg TCRB repertoires that appeared less similar than those seen among patients. Type 1 diabetes patients had moderately but significantly shorter TCRB CDR3s in all four CD4+ subsets.

The chain links TRBV27 to TRBJ2-3, with 8 bases that match TRBD2. The specimen was stem cell memory CD4+ T cells from blood. This TCR derives from a woman aged 18-29 years in good health. The CDR3 spells CASSFSGILTDTQYF. In nucleotides, the CDR3 is TGTGCCAGCAGTTTTAGCGGGATTCTCACAGATACGCAGTATTTT.